The 29 T cell receptor beta chains below all came from one sample that was sequenced in a study of blood T cell repertoires in COVID-19. Sequencing used immunoSEQ multiplex PCR; TCRdb keeps in-frame clones, though not all of them. Of 200,000 to 300,000 clones in the sample, around 86% were seen once. Input material: peripheral blood. The source of these receptors is a woman aged 55 to 70 with COVID-19, enrolled during active disease.

The chain joins TRBV6-2 or TRBV6-3 to TRBJ2-7; 9 bases match TRBD1. This CDR3 spans 15 amino acids. V trimming: 5 bases; J trimming: 3 bases; junction bases outside the gene matches: 8. Per germline, CDR1 MNHEY and CDR2 SVGEGT. The CDR3 nucleotides are TGTGCCAGCAGTGACCGGGACAGGGCTCTCTACGAGCAGTACTTC. Its translation is CASSDRDRALYEQYF.

The V and J genes are TRBV12-3 or TRBV12-4 and TRBJ2-1, with 7 bases aligning to TRBD2. This CDR3 has 12 amino acids. With V trimmed by 11 bases and J by 9 bases, 10 bases remained unmatched. CDR3 region: CAPNGGFGEQFF. The CDR3 DNA follows: TGTGCCCCTAACGGGGGGTTCGGTGAGCAGTTCTTC.

The J gene is TRBJ1-2, the V gene TRBV4-1, with D perhaps TRBD1 (5 bases). V was pared by 4 bases and J by 4 bases, with 28 bases between. This CDR3 comprises 19 residues. From germline, CDR1 is MGHRA and CDR2 YSYEKL. The DNA of the CDR3 is TGCGCCAGCAGCCCCTTCGGGGGTCGTAGCGACCAGGTTCTCTATGGCTACACCTTC. Its translation: CASSPFGGRSDQVLYGYTF.

The genes are TRBV2 and TRBJ1-1, with D possibly matching TRBD1 (5 bases). V was shortened by 0 bases and J by 11 bases, with 10 bases between the two germline ends. The CDR3 length is 12 residues. Germline values: CDR1 SNHLY, CDR2 FYNNEI. CDR3 in DNA: TGTGCCAGCAGTGAAGCGCTTCGGGGGGCTTTCTTT. Its protein is CASSEALRGAFF.

V and J are TRBV6-5 and TRBJ1-5, with 9 bases aligning to TRBD1. The CDR3 is made up of 15 amino acids. Losses at the gene ends were 6 bases for V and 1 base for J; bases not matched to a gene: 4. The V gene's germline CDR1 is MNHEY and CDR2 SVGAGI. CDR3 DNA sequence: TGTGCCAGCAGCCGACAGGGGGGGAGCAATCAGCCCCAGCATTTT. Translated: CASSRQGGSNQPQHF.

The V gene is TRBV6-1, the J gene TRBJ1-5, with D possibly being TRBD1 (6 bases). V lost 1 base and J 3 bases, leaving 16 bases between the germline ends. The length of the CDR3 is 17 residues. Germline CDR1 and CDR2: MNHNS and SASEGT. The CDR3 region is CASSEGVLTGFNQPQHF. As DNA, the CDR3 is TGTGCCAGCAGTGAAGGGGTTTTAACAGGGTTCAATCAGCCCCAGCATTTT.

The chain has TRBV2 and TRBJ1-2; 8 nucleotides agree with TRBD1. This CDR3 has 12 amino acids. The trim removed 5 bases at V and 8 bases at J, leaving 4 bases unmatched. Per the germline V gene, CDR1 is SNHLY and CDR2 is FYNNEI. The CDR3 here is CASSWTGWGYTF. The DNA of the CDR3 is TGTGCCAGCAGTTGGACAGGGTGGGGCTACACCTTC. Using reference TRBV2 and TRBJ1-2 for the parts outside the CDR3, the full variable domain is EPEVTQTPSHQVTQMGQEVILRCVPISNHLYFYWYRQILGQKVEFLVSFYNNEISEKSEIFDDQFSVERPDGSNFTLKIRSTKLEDSAMYFCASSWTGWGYTFGSGTRLTVV.

This clone showed up just once. The chain is built from TRBV2 and TRBJ1-1, with D uncertain. The CDR3 is 14 residues long. Trimming took off 1 base at V and 4 bases at J, with 10 bases between the two ends. Germline CDR1 is SNHLY and CDR2 is FYNNEI. CDR3 sequence (DNA): TGTGCCAGCAGTGAAGTATTAGATATCACTGAAGCTTTCTTT. Translating it yields CASSEVLDITEAFF. The full variable domain, in which reference TRBV2 and TRBJ1-1 provide the parts outside the CDR3, is EPEVTQTPSHQVTQMGQEVILRCVPISNHLYFYWYRQILGQKVEFLVSFYNNEISEKSEIFDDQFSVERPDGSNFTLKIRSTKLEDSAMYFCASSEVLDITEAFFGQGTRLTVV.

The chain recombines TRBV29-1 with TRBJ1-6; D perhaps matches TRBD1 (5 bases). The ends were cut back, 6 bases at V and 6 bases at J, with 12 bases in the middle. This CDR3 comprises 13 residues. CDR1 is SQVTM and CDR2 is ANQGSEA in the germline V gene. CDR3 DNA sequence: TGCAGCGTCCAGGACGGGGGTAATTCACCCCTCCACTTT. Protein product: CSVQDGGNSPLHF.

This chain connects TRBV27 to TRBJ1-2, with D unclear. The CDR3 contains 16 residues. V lost 5 bases and J lost 2, with 18 bases in between. The germline CDR1 and CDR2 sequences are MNHEY and SMNVEV (reference sequence). CDR3 sequence reads: CASSTTRTGANYGYTF. DNA of the CDR3: TGTGCCAGCAGTACCACCAGGACGGGAGCGAACTATGGCTACACCTTC.

V and J are TRBV9 and TRBJ2-1, with 10 nucleotides matching TRBD2. The CDR3 runs to 15 residues. Trimming removed 0 bases from V and 9 bases from J; junction bases left unmatched: 6. Germline V gene sequence: CDR1 SGDLS, CDR2 YYNGEE. The CDR3 spells CASSVGTSGDSEQFF. In DNA form, the CDR3 reads TGTGCCAGCAGCGTAGGTACTAGCGGGGACAGTGAGCAGTTCTTC.

The J gene is TRBJ1-1, the V gene TRBV10-3; D not resolved. V was shortened by 0 bases and J by 1 base, with 9 bases between the two germline ends. The germline V gene has CDR1 ENHRY and CDR2 SYGVKD. The CDR3 covers 15 residues. This chain's CDR3 is CAISESVGRNTEAFF. The CDR3, as DNA: TGTGCCATCAGTGAGTCCGTCGGGAGGAACACTGAAGCTTTCTTT.

This chain connects TRBV19 to TRBJ1-1; D not certain. There are 15 residues in the CDR3. Trimming took off 2 bases at V and 0 bases at J, with 10 bases between the two ends. Per germline, CDR1 LNHDA and CDR2 SQIVND (reference sequence). CDR3 sequence: CASSILAPMNTEAFF. The CDR3 DNA reads TGTGCCAGTAGTATATTGGCTCCGATGAACACTGAAGCTTTCTTT. Variable domain in full (rest from reference TRBV19 and TRBJ1-1): DGGITQSPKYLFRKEGQNVTLSCEQNLNHDAMYWYRQDPGQGLRLIYYSQIVNDFQKGDIAEGYSVSREKKESFPLTVTSAQKNPTAFYLCASSILAPMNTEAFFGQGTRLTVV.

The rearrangement links TRBV11-2 to TRBJ1-6; no reliable D call. The CDR3 length is 15 residues. V lost 1 base to trimming and J lost 6 bases, with 10 bases between them. Germline values: CDR1 SGHAT, CDR2 FQNNGV. CDR3 loop: CASSLGGGGNSPLHF. CDR3 bases: TGTGCCAGCAGCTTAGGTGGAGGAGGTAATTCACCCCTCCACTTT. The full variable domain, with the rest looked up from reference TRBV11-2 and TRBJ1-6, is EAGVAQSPRYKIIEKRQSVAFWCNPISGHATLYWYQQILGQGPKLLIQFQNNGVVDDSQLPKDRFSAERLKGVDSTLKIQPAKLEDSAVYLCASSLGGGGNSPLHFGNGTRLTVT.

V usage is TRBV11-2 and J usage is TRBJ2-7, with a possible D match to TRBD1 (6 bases). The ends were cut back, 1 base at V and 4 bases at J, with 14 bases in the middle. The CDR3 is 15 amino acids. The germline V gene has CDR1 SGHAT and CDR2 FQNNGV. CDR3 amino acids: CASSLGAGAFYEQYF. DNA of the CDR3: TGTGCCAGCAGCTTAGGTGCAGGGGCCTTTTACGAGCAGTACTTC.

V gene TRBV6-2 or TRBV6-3 combines with J gene TRBJ1-2; TRBD1 agrees at 8 bases. V trimming: 2 bases; J trimming: 5 bases; junction bases outside the gene matches: 10. The germline gives CDR1 MNHEY, CDR2 SVGEGT. There are 16 residues in the CDR3. In DNA form, the CDR3 reads TGTGCCAGCAGTTACGCACTCCCGGGACAGGCTTATGGCTACACCTTC. Translation: CASSYALPGQAYGYTF.

The V gene is TRBV5-1, the J gene TRBJ2-2; D is uncertain. In germline, CDR1 is SGHRS, CDR2 YFSETQ. The CDR3 has 15 residues. V was shortened by 0 bases and J by 2 bases, with 8 bases between the two germline ends. For the CDR3, the DNA is TGCGCCAGCAGCTTGGCCGTCAGTAACACCGGGGAGCTGTTTTTT. Protein product: CASSLAVSNTGELFF.

CDR3 sequence: CASTRESGRGFVEQYF. The CDR3 DNA reads as TGTGCCAGCACCCGTGAGAGCGGGAGGGGATTCGTTGAGCAGTACTTC. J is TRBJ2-7 and V is TRBV5-5; 10 bases align to TRBD2. Germline trimming cut 6 bases from V and 7 bases from J; bases unmatched to any gene: 16. The CDR3 contains 16 residues. Germline V gene sequence: CDR1 SGHKS, CDR2 YYEKEE (reference sequence).

The V and J genes are TRBV19 and TRBJ2-1; TRBD2 agrees at 7 bases. The CDR3 has 16 amino acids. Germline V CDR1 and CDR2: LNHDA, SQIVND (reference sequence). With 0 bases clipped from V and 4 bases from J, the junction kept 6 bases outside the gene matches. CDR3 amino acids: CASSIDRLAEYNEQFF. In nucleotides, the CDR3 is TGTGCCAGTAGTATAGATCGGCTAGCGGAGTACAATGAGCAGTTCTTC.

CDR3 nucleotides: TGTGCCAGCAGTCCCGGGACAGGGGGACTTAGCAATCAGCCCCAGCATTTT. It translates to CASSPGTGGLSNQPQHF. The chain carries TRBV2 and TRBJ1-5; 11 nucleotides align to TRBD1. J gave up 0 bases and V 5 bases, and 6 bases lay outside the gene matches. The CDR3 is 17 amino acids. Germline V lookup: CDR1 SNHLY, CDR2 FYNNEI.

The V call is TRBV5-1, the J call TRBJ2-7; TRBD1 aligns across 11 bases. The V and J ends lost 4 bases and 6 bases, in that order; junction bases with no gene match: 6. Germline V gene data show CDR1 as SGHRS and CDR2 as YFSETQ. The CDR3 runs 14 residues. The CDR3 nucleotides read TGCGCCAGCAGCCCCCCGGACAGGGGGCTCGAGCAGTACTTC. Residues: CASSPPDRGLEQYF. Full variable domain (missing parts from reference TRBV5-1 and TRBJ2-7): KAGVTQTPRYLIKTRGQQVTLSCSPISGHRSVSWYQQTPGQGLQFLFEYFSETQRNKGNFPGRFSGRQFSNSRSEMNVSTLELGDSALYLCASSPPDRGLEQYFGPGTRLTVT.

This chain links TRBV28 with TRBJ1-2; TRBD1 aligns across 7 bases. The germline V gene has CDR1 MDHEN and CDR2 SYDVKM. The CDR3 covers 13 residues. V lost 7 bases, J lost 4 bases, and 6 bases stayed unmatched. The CDR3 protein is CASNQGQTYGYTF. CDR3 nucleotide sequence: TGTGCCAGCAACCAGGGACAGACCTATGGCTACACCTTC.

In its sample, this clone was seen once. This chain connects TRBV6-2 or TRBV6-3 to TRBJ1-5; D might be TRBD1 (5 bases). CDR1 is MNHEY, CDR2 SVGEGT, per germline. This CDR3 spans 15 amino acids. Deletions cut 5 bases from V and 2 bases from J, with 13 bases between. The CDR3 is CASSDPGGGNQPQHF. The DNA for the CDR3 is TGTGCCAGCAGTGACCCGGGGGGGGGCAATCAGCCCCAGCATTTT.

This chain links TRBV28 with TRBJ2-7, with 8 bases matching TRBD2. The V segment lost 3 bases and the J segment 5 bases; nucleotides outside the gene matches: 6. Germline loops: CDR1 MDHEN, CDR2 SYDVKM. This CDR3 spans 14 amino acids. DNA of the CDR3: TGTGCCAGCAGTTTCCCGGGACTAGGAAACGAGCAGTACTTC. This translates into CASSFPGLGNEQYF.

The chain couples TRBV5-5 to TRBJ2-4, with a weak D call TRBD1 (6 bases). V lost 2 bases to trimming and J lost 8 bases, with 20 bases between them. The CDR3 covers 16 residues. CDR1 and CDR2 (germline): SGHKS, YYEKEE (reference sequence). CDR3 bases: TGTGCCAGCAGCTTCCTATTCGGGACAACATTGGACATTCAGTACTTC. Protein: CASSFLFGTTLDIQYF.

The rearrangement uses TRBV14 and TRBJ2-3, with D possibly being TRBD1 (7 bases). The V end was cut by 4 bases, the J end by 0 bases, with 23 bases between. The CDR3 has 19 amino acids. Germline loops: CDR1 SGHDN, CDR2 FVKESK. The CDR3 reads CASSRRTGGTFSSTDTQYF. The CDR3 DNA sequence: TGTGCCAGCAGCCGCCGGACAGGTGGGACTTTTTCTAGCACAGATACGCAGTATTTT.

The chain carries TRBV12-5 and TRBJ1-1, with 12 bases matching TRBD1. Germline loops: CDR1 LGHNT, CDR2 FRNRAP. The CDR3 is 16 amino acids. V lost 0 bases, J lost 7 bases, and 6 bases stayed unmatched. The CDR3 spells CASGLVGGQGAVEAFF. CDR3 nucleotide sequence: TGTGCTAGTGGTTTGGTAGGGGGACAGGGGGCGGTTGAAGCTTTCTTT.

V usage is TRBV4-2 and J usage is TRBJ2-7; maybe TRBD2 (6 bases). The CDR3 is made up of 16 amino acids. Germline assignment: CDR1 LGHNA and CDR2 YNFKEQ. With 0 bases removed from V and 0 bases from J, the gap between germline ends came to 12 bases. The CDR3 DNA sequence: TGTGCCAGCAGCCAAGAGGGGGGAGCGAACTCCTACGAGCAGTACTTC. It translates to CASSQEGGANSYEQYF.

The rearrangement uses TRBV6-2 or TRBV6-3 and TRBJ1-1, with a weak D call TRBD1 (6 bases). Germline V gene sequence: CDR1 MNHEY, CDR2 SVGEGT. The CDR3 extends over 14 amino acids. Trimming removed 5 bases from V and 1 base from J, with 11 bases in between. This chain's CDR3 is CASSTGHPNTEAFF. The CDR3 DNA sequence: TGTGCCAGCAGTACGGGACATCCGAACACTGAAGCTTTCTTT.